This T cell receptor beta chain emerged from a study of T-cell reconstitution after alpha-beta-depleted transplantation in children. This clonotype has only a few counts. The CDR3 covers 15 residues. From germline, CDR1 is SGHTA and CDR2 FQGNSA. The junction had 4 bases not matched to a gene; V was cut back by 1 base and J by 4 bases. For TCRbeta, the library was prepared with unique molecular identifiers. TCRdb reprocessed the PCR reads with MiXCR, giving one entry per CDR3 protein. The sample contains fewer than 550,000 distinct CDR3 sequences, under 13% of which appear only once. The chain couples TRBV7-2 to TRBJ2-5, with 9 bases lining up with TRBD2. The source is a human donor who donated a stem cell graft to a child with acute myeloid leukemia. The specimen comprised PBMCs from the stem cell graft donor, sampled from the stem cell graft. The CDR3 nucleotides read TGTGCCAGCAGCTTAGGACTAGCGGACTTAGAGACCCAGTACTTC. It encodes CASSLGLADLETQYF.